The TCR beta chain under discussion was sequenced for a study of cytomegalovirus exposure and HLA in healthy donors. The germline gives CDR1 SGHDT, CDR2 YYEEEE. V dropped 3 bases and J dropped 6 bases, with 15 bases sitting between them. The CDR3 runs 14 residues. Findings of the study overall: Later analysis showed TCR association rates varying by HLA locus, highest for DRB1 and lowest for HLA-C. The study put 150 or so TCR beta chains on its list as cytomegalovirus-associated. Within an earlier analysis, most TCR beta V segments proved productive either about 87% or about 30% of the time.

This clone appeared a few times. As yet, its antigen is unknown. Primers: 60 Vbeta forward and 13 Jbeta reverse. Original analysis: Later work found around 85 million unique TCR beta chains, with roughly 11 million shared. Profiling relied on immunoSEQ multiplex PCR, and the TCRdb table lists in-frame clones only, not all of them. The V and J calls and the clone size are those of that table, but D and trimming were determined from the DNA. The sample holds 170,000 or so clones; about 80% are singletons and the top ten take under 0.85%. The sequencing sample was made of PBMCs. This clonotype was obtained from a boy aged 10-17 years in good health and CMV-seronegative. The V gene is TRBV5-6, the J gene TRBJ2-5; D perhaps matches TRBD2 (7 bases). CDR3 bases: TGTGCCAGCAGCTCGGGGGGCCTTAGACAGACCCAGTACTTC. Translated: CASSSGGLRQTQYF.